The TCR beta chain under discussion was sequenced for a study of shared clonotypes between healthy human individuals. Naive CD8 cells comprised CD45RO-negative, CCR7-positively selected cells, excluding terminally differentiated effector memory CD45RA+ cells. Details on this clone: Antigen specificity is unknown.

Whole-study results and caveats: Generation probabilities were higher for clonotypes shared across all four sorted-subset donors than for unshared ones. Incompleteness in sorted-subset sequencing, despite large depth, was shown by rarefaction.

Each replicate PCR on the sorted subsets used about 0.2 ug DNA (approximately 33,000 T cell genomes). The data were produced by immunoSEQ multiplex PCR, yet TCRdb's version contains in-frame clones alone and is incomplete. The sample shows around 2.1 million clones, roughly 91% of them seen only once. The CDR3 is 15 amino acids. The V and J ends lost 6 bases and 4 bases, in that order; junction bases with no gene match: 6. From germline, CDR1 is SGHAT and CDR2 FQNNGV. The TCR sequence derives from a man younger than 30 in good health. Some clones in this sample may be carry-over from other donors' samples. Sequenced sample: naive CD8+ T cells from PBMCs. The rearrangement links TRBV11-2 to TRBJ2-1; TRBD2 agrees at 10 bases. Here the CDR3 reads CASRSGTSEYNEQFF. The CDR3 DNA follows: TGTGCCAGCAGGTCCGGGACTAGCGAATACAATGAGCAGTTCTTC.